A single sample is the source of the 2 T cell receptor beta chains below, sequenced in a study of CD8+ T cells in alopecia areata (dated by TCRdb to the late 2010s). Receptor amplification or capture employed the immunoSEQ multiplex PCR assay. To provide template for TCR sequencing, every sample had RNA extracted and reverse transcribed into cDNA. The table comes from immuneACCESS by way of TCRdb, which keeps in-frame sequences with V and J called. Part of the clones is missing from these tables; in studies checked, under half for an unresolved V gene and the rest for unknown reasons. In this sample the table shows 150,000 or so clones, 55% of which occur a single time. The top ten constitute 4.8% of the sample. The sample consisted of CD4+ T cells sorted from blood. These receptors were obtained from a human donor in good health.

The CDR3 reads CASSPQGGGGNTIYF. The CDR3 DNA reads as TGTGCCAGCAGCCCACAGGGCGGGGGAGGAAACACCATATATTTT. The chain joins TRBV2 to TRBJ1-3, with a tentative D call TRBD1 (6 bases). The CDR3 totals 15 residues. V lost 6 bases, J lost 4 bases, and 16 bases lay in between. Germline V gene sequence: CDR1 SNHLY, CDR2 FYNNEI.

This clone appeared many times. V is TRBV2 and J is TRBJ2-3, with TRBD2 matching 8 bases. Unmatched junction bases numbered 8, after V lost 6 bases and J lost 3 bases. The V gene's germline CDR1 is SNHLY and CDR2 FYNNEI. The CDR3 runs 15 residues. The CDR3 region has the DNA TGTGCCAGCAGCGCCCTTAGCGGGATGACAGATACGCAGTATTTT. It is translated as CASSALSGMTDTQYF. Supplemented by reference TRBV2 and TRBJ2-3, the full variable domain reads EPEVTQTPSHQVTQMGQEVILRCVPISNHLYFYWYRQILGQKVEFLVSFYNNEISEKSEIFDDQFSVERPDGSNFTLKIRSTKLEDSAMYFCASSALSGMTDTQYFGPGTRLTVL.